This T cell receptor (beta chain) was sequenced during a study of cytomegalovirus exposure and HLA in healthy donors. The germline V gene encodes CDR1 MRHNA and CDR2 SNTAGT. Trimming took 3 bases from V and 7 from J; bases not matched to a gene: 11. The CDR3 contains 16 residues. 13 Jbeta primers and 60 Vbeta primers were used for the PCR. TCRdb's copy holds only in-frame clones and misses some; the assay was immunoSEQ multiplex PCR. The table has 130,000 or so clones, around 57% seen once. The receptor comes from a male donor in good health and CMV-seronegative. Input material: PBMCs. V gene TRBV6-4 combines with J gene TRBJ2-1; 8 bases map to TRBD2. The CDR3 DNA is TGTGCCAGCAGTGAGGTTGGGTTAGCGGGGAGTAATGAGCAGTTCTTC. It translates to CASSEVGLAGSNEQFF.